This TCR beta chain was identified in a study of blood T cell repertoires in COVID-19. Data came from immunoSEQ multiplex PCR; TCRdb stores just in-frame clones and leaves some out. The sample lists 80,000 to 100,000 clones, 87% occurring once. The V end was cut by 10 bases, the J end by 7 bases, with 29 bases between. The CDR3 is 17 residues long. CDR1 is SNHLY and CDR2 is FYNNEI in the germline V gene. The origin of this receptor is a human donor in a cohort sampled during active COVID-19. Sequencing used peripheral blood. The gene calls are TRBV2 and TRBJ2-1; possible D gene TRBD2, 6 bases. As DNA, the CDR3 is TGTGCCACCCCACGCCCCCGGTGGGAGGCCCGGGGTAATGAGCAGTTCTTC. Translated: CATPRPRWEARGNEQFF.